One and the same sample provided the 21 T cell receptor beta chains below, sequenced in a study of cytomegalovirus exposure and HLA in healthy donors. The PCR contained 60 Vbeta and 13 Jbeta primers. Sequencing was performed with immunoSEQ multiplex PCR; in TCRdb, only in-frame clones are kept and a portion is missing. The sample carries roughly 140,000 clones, about four fifths recorded once. Sequencing used PBMCs. Source of these receptors: a young man in good health and CMV-seropositive.

The rearrangement links TRBV5-6 to TRBJ1-1; tentative D call: TRBD1 (5 bases). Trimming shortened V by 0 bases and J by 4 bases, and 13 bases separated the two germline ends. The CDR3 consists of 15 residues. CDR1 is SGHDT, CDR2 YYEEEE, per germline. CDR3 nucleotides: TGTGCCAGCAGCTTGGCTGGGGGGGGATCCACTGAAGCTTTCTTT. It codes for CASSLAGGGSTEAFF.

The chain uses TRBV27 and TRBJ1-1; 8 positions match TRBD1. V lost 5 bases, J lost 2 bases, and 7 bases stayed unmatched. Germline V gene sequence: CDR1 MNHEY, CDR2 SMNVEV (reference sequence). The CDR3 runs 15 residues. The CDR3 loop is CASSTTGAVNTEAFF. CDR3 DNA: TGTGCCAGCAGTACGACAGGGGCAGTAAACACTGAAGCTTTCTTT.

This chain connects TRBV30 to TRBJ2-7, with 8 nucleotides matching TRBD1. CDR1 and CDR2 (germline): GTSNPN, SVGIG (reference sequence). The CDR3 runs to 14 residues. After removal of 0 bases from V and 5 bases from J, the junction contained 6 bases not matched to a gene. The CDR3 bases are TGTGCCTGGAGTGTTTGGACAGGGACCCACGAGCAGTACTTC. Protein: CAWSVWTGTHEQYF.

The chain links TRBV2 to TRBJ1-6; D perhaps matches TRBD1 (5 bases). The CDR3 loop spans 13 amino acids. CDR1 and CDR2 (germline): SNHLY, FYNNEI. V lost 10 bases and J lost 7, with 14 bases in between. Here the CDR3 reads CATLGDWNSPLHF. DNA for the CDR3: TGTGCCACGCTAGGGGACTGGAATTCACCCCTCCACTTT.

CDR3 amino acids: CASSGRVEGYTF. CDR3 sequence (DNA): TGTGCCAGCAGTGGCAGGGTTGAAGGCTACACCTTC. J is TRBJ1-2 and V is TRBV9; D may be TRBD1 (5 bases). The CDR3 covers 12 residues. Germline CDR1 SGDLS, CDR2 YYNGEE. Trimming stripped 5 bases from V and 8 bases from J, with 13 bases between.

CDR3 in DNA: TGTGCCAGCAGACCCGGGGGCCAAGAGACCCAGTACTTC. Translating gives CASRPGGQETQYF. V gene TRBV28 combines with J gene TRBJ2-5, with D possibly matching TRBD2 (6 bases). CDR3 length: 13 amino acids. CDR1 is MDHEN, CDR2 SYDVKM, per germline. Trimming left V 6 bases short and J 1 base short, with 9 bases between.

The chain joins TRBV27 to TRBJ2-2, with a tentative D call TRBD1 (5 bases). V was pared by 3 bases and J by 3 bases, with 8 bases between. In germline, CDR1 is MNHEY, CDR2 SMNVEV (reference sequence). This CDR3 contains 14 residues. CDR3 protein: CASSFGADTGELFF. In DNA, the CDR3 is TGTGCCAGCAGTTTTGGGGCAGACACCGGGGAGCTGTTTTTT.

The gene calls are TRBV30 and TRBJ2-7; 8 bases line up with TRBD2. The CDR3 sequence is 17 residues long. Germline CDR1 GTSNPN, CDR2 SVGIG (reference sequence). V trimming: 1 base; J trimming: 2 bases; junction bases outside the gene matches: 13. The CDR3 spells CAWSAAGAGVGPYEQYF. The CDR3 bases are TGTGCCTGGAGTGCGGCAGGAGCGGGAGTTGGACCCTACGAGCAGTACTTC.

DNA for the CDR3: TGTGCCAGCAGCGCCCGGGACAGTCCTAACTATGGCTACACCTTC. Translation: CASSARDSPNYGYTF. The gene calls are TRBV5-4 and TRBJ1-2; TRBD1 agrees at 7 bases. The V segment lost 4 bases and the J segment 0 bases; nucleotides outside the gene matches: 6. The CDR3 runs 15 residues. In germline, CDR1 is SGHNT, CDR2 YYREEE (reference sequence).

V usage is TRBV18 and J usage is TRBJ2-2; 10 nucleotides match TRBD2. The CDR3 totals 16 residues. The germline V gene has CDR1 KGHSH and CDR2 LQKENI. Trimming took 3 bases from V and 6 from J; bases not matched to a gene: 7. CDR3 residues: CASSPRTSGIAGELFF. Here the CDR3 DNA reads TGTGCCAGCTCACCTAGGACTAGCGGTATTGCCGGGGAGCTGTTTTTT.

This sequence joins TRBV19 and TRBJ1-5; TRBD1 aligns across 7 bases. Unmatched junction bases numbered 7, after V lost 7 bases and J lost 1 base. This CDR3 spans 15 amino acids. The V gene's germline CDR1 is LNHDA and CDR2 SQIVND (reference sequence). The CDR3 is CASKDRAWSNQPQHF. The CDR3 DNA is TGTGCCAGTAAAGACAGGGCTTGGAGCAATCAGCCCCAGCATTTT. Combining the CDR3 with reference TRBV19 and TRBJ1-5 gives the whole variable domain DGGITQSPKYLFRKEGQNVTLSCEQNLNHDAMYWYRQDPGQGLRLIYYSQIVNDFQKGDIAEGYSVSREKKESFPLTVTSAQKNPTAFYLCASKDRAWSNQPQHFGDGTRLSIL.

In the case of this clone: Its ends do not fully match the called genes, so a read error is possible. The chain recombines TRBV4-1 with TRBJ2-6; a possible D gene is TRBD2 (6 bases). CDR3 length: 18 amino acids. Per germline, CDR1 MGHRA and CDR2 YSYEKL. CDR3 sequence: CASSQDPPGDSGANGLTF. The CDR3 coding sequence is TGCGCCAGCAGCCAAGATCCTCCTGGGGACTCTGGGGCCAACGGCCTGACTTTC.

V and J are TRBV5-6 and TRBJ1-5, with 9 bases aligning to TRBD1. CDR1 SGHDT and CDR2 YYEEEE come from the germline V gene. V lost 4 bases to trimming and J lost 4 bases; unmatched junction nucleotides: 6. The CDR3 is 15 amino acids. The CDR3 spells CASSPGTGLNQPQHF. The CDR3 nucleotides are TGTGCCAGCAGCCCGGGGACAGGGTTGAATCAGCCCCAGCATTTT.

The rearrangement joins TRBV10-3 to TRBJ1-1, with D unresolved. Trimming took 3 bases from V and 8 from J, leaving 7 bases between them. Germline CDR1 is ENHRY and CDR2 is SYGVKD. This CDR3 contains 11 residues. The chain's CDR3 is CAISETAEAFF. CDR3 nucleotides: TGTGCCATCAGTGAAACAGCCGAAGCTTTCTTT.

The chain couples TRBV28 to TRBJ1-2, with D unclear. Germline V gene lookup returns CDR1 MDHEN and CDR2 SYDVKM. The CDR3 runs 13 residues. Trimming removed 5 bases at V and 3 bases at J, with 10 bases between. This chain's CDR3 is CASSPQSYYGYTF. DNA for the CDR3: TGTGCCAGCAGTCCACAGTCGTACTATGGCTACACCTTC.

V is TRBV28 and J is TRBJ2-3; no definite D call. CDR1 MDHEN and CDR2 SYDVKM come from the germline V gene. The CDR3 loop spans 12 amino acids. V lost 2 bases to trimming and J lost 4 bases, with 4 bases between them. CDR3 region: CASSLQADTQYF. The CDR3 coding sequence is TGTGCCAGCAGTTTACAGGCAGATACGCAGTATTTT.

Regarding this clone: Distinct nucleotide sequences in the sample also encode this CDR3. The chain has TRBV27 and TRBJ1-5; possibly TRBD1 for D (5 bases). Trimming took 2 bases from V and 4 from J, leaving 6 bases between them. This CDR3 is built from 13 residues. CDR1 MNHEY and CDR2 SMNVEV come from the germline V gene (reference sequence). The CDR3 nucleotides are TGTGCCAGCAGTTTACGGGGGAATCAGCCCCAGCATTTT. Its translation is CASSLRGNQPQHF.

V gene TRBV19 combines with J gene TRBJ2-1; D not resolved. The CDR3 spans 12 residues. The germline V gene encodes CDR1 LNHDA and CDR2 SQIVND (reference sequence). V was clipped by 5 bases and J by 3 bases, with 5 bases between them. CDR3 DNA sequence: TGTGCCAGTAGTCGACTCTACAATGAGCAGTTCTTC. Protein sequence: CASSRLYNEQFF. The entire variable domain, with the rest obtained from reference TRBV19 and TRBJ2-1, is as follows: DGGITQSPKYLFRKEGQNVTLSCEQNLNHDAMYWYRQDPGQGLRLIYYSQIVNDFQKGDIAEGYSVSREKKESFPLTVTSAQKNPTAFYLCASSRLYNEQFFGPGTRLTVL.

The chain links TRBV7-6 to TRBJ2-7; 11 bases line up with TRBD1. Germline values: CDR1 SGHVS, CDR2 FNYEAQ. This CDR3 contains 14 residues. With V trimmed by 4 bases and J by 4 bases, 3 bases remained unmatched. This CDR3 is CASSYRDRGYEQYF. The CDR3 bases are TGTGCCAGCAGCTACCGGGACAGGGGGTACGAGCAGTACTTC.

A few counts support this clone. CDR3 DNA: TGTGCCAGCAGCTTCCTCGGGGGGCCCCAGCATTTT. Its protein is CASSFLGGPQHF. This chain connects TRBV7-2 to TRBJ1-5; perhaps TRBD1 as D (5 bases). V was shortened by 3 bases and J by 9 bases, with 9 bases between the two germline ends. This CDR3 comprises 12 residues. Germline-derived CDR1 and CDR2 are SGHTA and FQGNSA.

In this sample, this clone turned up once. V usage is TRBV7-2 and J usage is TRBJ2-7; no definite D call. In germline, CDR1 is SGHTA, CDR2 FQGNSA. The CDR3 is 11 amino acids. The V gene lost 1 base and the J gene lost 6 bases, with 4 bases spanning the gap. The CDR3 loop is CASSLDTEQYF. The CDR3 region has the DNA TGTGCCAGCAGCTTAGACACCGAGCAGTACTTC.